Listed below are T cell receptor beta chains from one sample, sequenced in a study of T cells in Graves' hyperthyroidism and ophthalmopathy. MiXCR, run by TCRdb on the multiplex PCR reads, gives a single entry per CDR3 protein. The sample gives around 190,000 distinct CDR3 sequences, around 16% of which show up once; roughly 49% is in the top ten. Sequences were obtained from blood. These receptors were collected from a woman aged 50 to 60 with Graves' hyperthyroidism. The CDR3 runs from the conserved cysteine through the conserved F or W. Fields, in order: CDR3 length, V gene, clone size, J gene, D gene, CDR3 DNA, CDR3 protein. A D gene is named only where the DNA matches it firmly. Part of the rows lack a size; the others show once, few, many or a class for expanded clones.

>16|TRBV7-9|many|TRBJ2-3|NA
TGTGCCAGCAGCCGCCTTATTTCCCTCACCTCAGATACGCAGTATTTT
CASSRLISLTSDTQYF
>13|TRBV12-3/TRBV12-4|NA|TRBJ1-2|NA
TGTGCCAGCGGATACGGGACCCCCTATGGCTACACCTTC
CASGYGTPYGYTF
>12|TRBV2|NA|TRBJ2-3|NA
TGTGCCAGCAGTGCTGGGGCAGATACGCAGTATTTT
CASSAGADTQYF
>14|TRBV5-1|few|TRBJ2-1|NA
TGCGCCAGCAGCTTGGGGGACGGACCCAATGAGCAGTTCTTC
CASSLGDGPNEQFF
>14|TRBV12-3/TRBV12-4|NA|TRBJ1-4|TRBD1
TGTGCCAGCAGGGGACAGCTCATTGGTGAAAAACTGTTTTTT
CASRGQLIGEKLFF
>15|TRBV2|many|TRBJ1-2|TRBD1
TGTGCCAGCACTTCGACAGGGGGCGGTAGTTATGGCTACACCTTC
CASTSTGGGSYGYTF
>17|TRBV27|few|TRBJ1-6|NA
TGTGCCAGCAGTTTATTCCCGGGGGTGAGGGATAATTCACCCCTCCACTTT
CASSLFPGVRDNSPLHF
>19|TRBV3-1|few|TRBJ2-1|NA
TGTGCCAGCAGCCGACAACAGGGGTTCGCTAGCGGCCAATACAATGAGCAGTTCTTC
CASSRQQGFASGQYNEQFF
>12|TRBV28|many|TRBJ1-2|NA
TGTGCCAGCCGAGAATCTAACTATGGCTACACCTTC
CASRESNYGYTF
>14|TRBV27|many|TRBJ2-1|NA
TGTGCCAGCTGGACGGACGGGGTCTACAATGAGCAGTTCTTC
CASWTDGVYNEQFF
>16|TRBV27|many|TRBJ1-1|TRBD1
TGTGCCAGCAGTACCAGGGACAGGGGGCTTTATGATGAAGCTTTCTTT
CASSTRDRGLYDEAFF
>13|TRBV6-1|many|TRBJ1-1|NA
TGTGCCAGCAGTGAGGCCAGGGACACTGAAGCTTTCTTT
CASSEARDTEAFF
>14|TRBV19|NA|TRBJ1-1|NA
TGTGCCAGTAGTAACGGACGGAAGAACACTGAAGCTTTCTTT
CASSNGRKNTEAFF
>12|TRBV12-5|many|TRBJ1-5|NA
TGTGCTAGTGGTTCAGGGTATCAGCCCCAGCATTTT
CASGSGYQPQHF
>13|TRBV10-3|once|TRBJ1-1|NA
TGTGCCATCAGTGAGCCCCCGGGAATTGAAGCTTTCTTT
CAISEPPGIEAFF
>12|TRBV20-1|many|TRBJ1-4|NA
TGCAGTGCAGGGGAGGGTGGGGGAAAACTGTTTTTT
CSAGEGGGKLFF
>14|TRBV2|NA|TRBJ1-5|NA
TGTGCCAGCAGTGAATCCAGGGTGAACCAGCCCCAGCATTTT
CASSESRVNQPQHF
>14|TRBV12-3/TRBV12-4|many|TRBJ2-5|NA
TGTGCCAGCAGTTTAGAGCTGAAACAAGAGACCCAGTACTTC
CASSLELKQETQYF
>13|TRBV11-3|many|TRBJ1-2|NA
TGTGCCAGCAGCTTCCCCGAGGGATATGGCTACACCTTC
CASSFPEGYGYTF
>14|TRBV27|many|TRBJ1-1|NA
TGTGCCAGCGGGACTCGGCTGACGAACACTGAAGCTTTCTTT
CASGTRLTNTEAFF
>15|TRBV10-3|NA|TRBJ1-6|NA
TGTGCCATCAGTGAGTCGAGGAATAATAATTCACCCCCCCACTTT
CAISESRNNNSPPHF
>16|TRBV20-1|NA|TRBJ2-6|TRBD1
TGCAGTGGGCGGTCAGGGGGCTTGTCTGGGGCCAACGTCCTGACTTTC
CSGRSGGLSGANVLTF
>15|TRBV12-3/TRBV12-4|many|TRBJ2-1|TRBD2
TGTGCCAGCAGTGTAGCGGGAGGGCCCTTCCATGAGCAGTTCTTC
CASSVAGGPFHEQFF
>15|TRBV6-5|NA|TRBJ1-4|NA
TGTGCCAGCAGTTACCGCGGTGCAACTAATGAAAAACTGTTTTTT
CASSYRGATNEKLFF
>15|TRBV7-3|NA|TRBJ2-5|TRBD2
TGTGCCAGCAGCCGGGGAGCGGGAGTCGGAGAGACCCAGTACTTC
CASSRGAGVGETQYF
>15|TRBV11-3|NA|TRBJ2-3|NA
TGTGCCAGCAGCTTAGGGGATACAAGCACAGATACGCAGTATTTT
CASSLGDTSTDTQYF
>17|TRBV2|NA|TRBJ2-1|TRBD2
TGTGCCAGCAGCCCCGGGACTAGCGGGAGGGTGGCGGGTGAGCAGTTCTTC
CASSPGTSGRVAGEQFF
>15|TRBV20-1|NA|TRBJ2-2|TRBD2
TGCAGTGCTAGTCAGACGGGAGGCTACACCGGGGAGCTGTTTTTT
CSASQTGGYTGELFF
>11|TRBV2|many|TRBJ1-6|NA
TGTGCCAGCAGTGGTGGTCCACCCCTCCACTTT
CASSGGPPLHF
>18|TRBV7-6|many|TRBJ2-1|NA
TGTGCCAGCAGCACCCCATCGATGGACGTCAGGAACTACAATGAGCAGTTCTTC
CASSTPSMDVRNYNEQFF
>16|TRBV9|NA|TRBJ1-2|NA
TGTGCCAGCAGCGTCGAACACAGGCCTAATAACTATGGCTACACCTTC
CASSVEHRPNNYGYTF
>15|TRBV6-1|many|TRBJ2-7|NA
TGTGCCAGCAGTGAAGAAAGCGGCGGGGCCTACGAGCAGTACTTC
CASSEESGGAYEQYF
>14|TRBV20-1|many|TRBJ2-3|TRBD2
TGCAGTGCTAGAACAGCGGGAACGACAGATACGCAGTATTTT
CSARTAGTTDTQYF
>16|TRBV4-1|few|TRBJ1-6|NA
TGCGCCAGCAGCCCCCGCAGGGAACAGGGTAATTCACCCCTCCACTTT
CASSPRREQGNSPLHF
>16|TRBV5-1|few|TRBJ1-3|NA
TGCGCCAGCAGCTCATGGGCCTCCTCCTCTGGAAACACCATATATTTT
CASSSWASSSGNTIYF
>15|TRBV5-1|many|TRBJ2-7|TRBD1
TGCGCCAGCAGGGCCGGGACAGCAACCTCCTACGAGCAGTACTTC
CASRAGTATSYEQYF
>13|TRBV7-9|many|TRBJ2-7|NA
TGTGCCAGCAGCGCACGACAAGCCTACGAGCAGTACTTC
CASSARQAYEQYF
>15|TRBV2|many|TRBJ2-5|NA
TGTGCCAGCAGTTATGGGACTGTTAAGCAAGAGACCCAGTACTTC
CASSYGTVKQETQYF
>14|TRBV7-2|NA|TRBJ1-2|TRBD1
TGTGCCAGCAGCTCAGGGGGGAGTAACTATGGCTACACCTTC
CASSSGGSNYGYTF
>15|TRBV3-1|few|TRBJ2-2|TRBD1
TGTGCCAGCAGCCACACCCGACAGGGTTCCGGGGAGCTGTTTTTT
CASSHTRQGSGELFF
>15|TRBV6-1|few|TRBJ2-1|NA
TGTGCCAGCAGCCCGGGGTGGCTAGCTGAGCTTGAGCAGTTCTTC
CASSPGWLAELEQFF
>16|TRBV7-2|many|TRBJ2-1|NA
TGTGCCAGCAGCCTTTGGAGGCAGGGGAGTGTCGATGAGCAGTTCTTC
CASSLWRQGSVDEQFF